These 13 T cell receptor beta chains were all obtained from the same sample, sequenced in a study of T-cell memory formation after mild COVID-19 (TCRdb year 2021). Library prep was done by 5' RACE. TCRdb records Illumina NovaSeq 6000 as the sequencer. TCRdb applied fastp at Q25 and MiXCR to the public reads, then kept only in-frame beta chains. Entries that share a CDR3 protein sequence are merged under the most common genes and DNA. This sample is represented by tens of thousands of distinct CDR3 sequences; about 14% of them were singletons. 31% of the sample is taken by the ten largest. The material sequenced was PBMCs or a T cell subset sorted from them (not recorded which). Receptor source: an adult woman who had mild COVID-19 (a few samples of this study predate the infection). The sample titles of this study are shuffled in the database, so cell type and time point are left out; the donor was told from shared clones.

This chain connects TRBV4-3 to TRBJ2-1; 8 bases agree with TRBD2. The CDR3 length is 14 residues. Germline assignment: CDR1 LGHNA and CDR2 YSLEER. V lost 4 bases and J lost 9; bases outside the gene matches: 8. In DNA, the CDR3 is TGCGCCAGCAGCCGAGGACTAGCCCAGGGTGAGCAGTTCTTC. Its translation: CASSRGLAQGEQFF.

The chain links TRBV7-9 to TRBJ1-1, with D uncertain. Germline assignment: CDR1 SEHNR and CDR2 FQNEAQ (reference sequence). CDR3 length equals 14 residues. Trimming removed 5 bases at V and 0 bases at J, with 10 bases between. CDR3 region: CASSLTTLNTEAFF. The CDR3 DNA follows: TGTGCCAGCAGCCTAACAACATTGAACACTGAAGCTTTCTTT.

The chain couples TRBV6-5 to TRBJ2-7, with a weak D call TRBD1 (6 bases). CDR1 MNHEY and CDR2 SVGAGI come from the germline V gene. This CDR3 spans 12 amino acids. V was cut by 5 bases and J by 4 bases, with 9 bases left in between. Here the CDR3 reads CASSDTGYEQYF. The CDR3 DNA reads TGTGCCAGCAGTGACACAGGGTACGAGCAGTACTTC.

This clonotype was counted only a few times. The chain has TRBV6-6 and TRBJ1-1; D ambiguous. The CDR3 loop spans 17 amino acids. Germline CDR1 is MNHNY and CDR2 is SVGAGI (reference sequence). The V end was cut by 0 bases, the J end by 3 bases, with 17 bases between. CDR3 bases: TGTGCCAGCAGTTACTCGATAGCGGGGTTGATCGACACTGAAGCTTTCTTT. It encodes CASSYSIAGLIDTEAFF.

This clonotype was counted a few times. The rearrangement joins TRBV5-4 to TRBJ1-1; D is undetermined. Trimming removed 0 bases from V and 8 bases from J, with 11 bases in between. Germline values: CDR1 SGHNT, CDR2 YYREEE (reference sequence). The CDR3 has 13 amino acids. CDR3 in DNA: TGTGCCAGCAGCTTGGGTACCTATCAAGAAGCTTTCTTT. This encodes CASSLGTYQEAFF.

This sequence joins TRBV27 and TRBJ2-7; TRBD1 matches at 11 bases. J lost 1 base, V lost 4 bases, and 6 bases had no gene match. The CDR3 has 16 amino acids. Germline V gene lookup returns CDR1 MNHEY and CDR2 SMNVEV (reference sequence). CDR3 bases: TGTGCCAGCAGTTACGACCGGGACAGGGGGTCCTACGAGCAGTACTTC. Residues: CASSYDRDRGSYEQYF.

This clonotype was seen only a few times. The CDR3 here is CASSLTGANEKLFF. The CDR3 DNA follows: TGTGCCAGCAGCTTGACAGGGGCTAATGAAAAACTGTTTTTT. The chain uses TRBV5-4 and TRBJ1-4, with TRBD1 identical over 7 bases. This CDR3 comprises 14 residues. Germline loops: CDR1 SGHNT, CDR2 YYREEE (reference sequence). Trimming removed 1 base from V and 3 bases from J; junction bases left unmatched: 0. The full variable domain, rest sourced from reference TRBV5-4 and TRBJ1-4, is ETGVTQSPTHLIKTRGQQVTLRCSSQSGHNTVSWYQQALGQGPQFIFQYYREEENGRGNFPPRFSGLQFPNYSSELNVNALELDDSALYLCASSLTGANEKLFFGSGTQLSVL.

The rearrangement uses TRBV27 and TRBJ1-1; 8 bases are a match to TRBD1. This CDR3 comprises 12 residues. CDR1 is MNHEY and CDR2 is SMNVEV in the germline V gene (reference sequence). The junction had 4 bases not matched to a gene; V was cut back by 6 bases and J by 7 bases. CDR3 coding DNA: TGTGCCAGCAGGGGGACAGGTGTTGAAGCTTTCTTT. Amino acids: CASRGTGVEAFF.

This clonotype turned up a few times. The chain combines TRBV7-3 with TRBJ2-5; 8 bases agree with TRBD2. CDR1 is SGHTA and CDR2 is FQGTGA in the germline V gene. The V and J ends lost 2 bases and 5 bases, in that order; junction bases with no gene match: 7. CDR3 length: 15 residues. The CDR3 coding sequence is TGTGCCAGCAGCTTATTCGCCGGGGGGGAGGAGACCCAGTACTTC. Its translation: CASSLFAGGEETQYF.

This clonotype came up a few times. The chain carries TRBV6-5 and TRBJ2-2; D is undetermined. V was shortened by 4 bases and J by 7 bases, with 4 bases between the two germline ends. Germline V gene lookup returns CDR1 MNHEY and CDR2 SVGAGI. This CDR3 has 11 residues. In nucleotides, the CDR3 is TGTGCCAGCAGTTGGGGCGGGGAGCTGTTTTTT. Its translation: CASSWGGELFF.

CDR3 nucleotides: TGCAGTGCTAGAGATGGACGGATCTACGAGCAGTACTTC. Amino acid sequence: CSARDGRIYEQYF. The V gene is TRBV20-1, the J gene TRBJ2-7, with D uncertain. The CDR3 extends over 13 amino acids. Germline V gene data show CDR1 as DFQATT and CDR2 as SNEGSKA (reference sequence). Between the trimmed V and J ends, which lost 0 bases and 3 bases, there was a span of 9 bases.

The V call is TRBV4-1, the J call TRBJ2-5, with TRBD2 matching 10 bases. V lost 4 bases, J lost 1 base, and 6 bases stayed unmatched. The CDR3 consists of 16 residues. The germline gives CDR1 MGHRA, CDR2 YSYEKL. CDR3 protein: CASSPGLAEVQETQYF. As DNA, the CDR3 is TGCGCCAGCAGCCCCGGACTAGCGGAGGTCCAAGAGACCCAGTACTTC.

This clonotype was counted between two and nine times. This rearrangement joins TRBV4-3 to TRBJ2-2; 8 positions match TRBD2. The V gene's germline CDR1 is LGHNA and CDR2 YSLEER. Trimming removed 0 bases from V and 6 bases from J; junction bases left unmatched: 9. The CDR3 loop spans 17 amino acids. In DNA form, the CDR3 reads TGCGCCAGCAGCCAAGATGGGAAGGGACTAGTGGCCGGGGAGCTGTTTTTT. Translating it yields CASSQDGKGLVAGELFF.